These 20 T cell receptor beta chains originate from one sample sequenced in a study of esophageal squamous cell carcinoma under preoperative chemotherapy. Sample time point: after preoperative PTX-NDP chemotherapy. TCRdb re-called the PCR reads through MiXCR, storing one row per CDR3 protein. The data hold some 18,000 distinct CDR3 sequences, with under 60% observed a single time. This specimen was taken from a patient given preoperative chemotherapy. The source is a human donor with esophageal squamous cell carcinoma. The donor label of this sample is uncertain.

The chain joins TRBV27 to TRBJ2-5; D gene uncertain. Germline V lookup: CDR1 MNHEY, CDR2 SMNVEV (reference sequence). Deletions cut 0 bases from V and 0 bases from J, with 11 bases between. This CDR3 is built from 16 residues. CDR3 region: CASSLSPFGHQETQYF. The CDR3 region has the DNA TGTGCCAGCAGTTTATCTCCCTTCGGACACCAAGAGACCCAGTACTTC.

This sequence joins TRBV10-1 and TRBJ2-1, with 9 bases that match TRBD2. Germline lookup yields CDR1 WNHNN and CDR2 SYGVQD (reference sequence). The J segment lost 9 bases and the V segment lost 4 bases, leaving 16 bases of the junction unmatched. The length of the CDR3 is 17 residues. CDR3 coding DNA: TGCGCCAGCAGTGCGGGCCGGAGCGGGGGGTCTTTGAGTGAGCAGTTCTTC. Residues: CASSAGRSGGSLSEQFF.

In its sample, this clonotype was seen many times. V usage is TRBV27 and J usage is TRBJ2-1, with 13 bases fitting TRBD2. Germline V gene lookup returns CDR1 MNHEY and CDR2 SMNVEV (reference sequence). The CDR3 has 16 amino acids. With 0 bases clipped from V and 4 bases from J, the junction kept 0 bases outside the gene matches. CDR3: CASSLSLAGGYNEQFF. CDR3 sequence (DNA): TGTGCCAGCAGTTTATCACTAGCGGGAGGGTACAATGAGCAGTTCTTC.

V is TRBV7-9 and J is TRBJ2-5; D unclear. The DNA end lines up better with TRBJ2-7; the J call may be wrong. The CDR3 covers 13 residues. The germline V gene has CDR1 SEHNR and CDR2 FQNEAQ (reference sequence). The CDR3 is CASSSDPSPEQYF. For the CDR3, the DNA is TGTGCCAGCAGCTCCGACCCCAGTCCCGAGCAGTACTTC.

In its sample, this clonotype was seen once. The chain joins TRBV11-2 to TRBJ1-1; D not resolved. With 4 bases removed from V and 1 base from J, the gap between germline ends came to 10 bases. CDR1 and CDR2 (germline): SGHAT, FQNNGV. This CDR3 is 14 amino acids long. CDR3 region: CASSYSAQNTEAFF. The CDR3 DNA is TGTGCCAGCAGCTATAGCGCCCAGAACACTGAAGCTTTCTTT.

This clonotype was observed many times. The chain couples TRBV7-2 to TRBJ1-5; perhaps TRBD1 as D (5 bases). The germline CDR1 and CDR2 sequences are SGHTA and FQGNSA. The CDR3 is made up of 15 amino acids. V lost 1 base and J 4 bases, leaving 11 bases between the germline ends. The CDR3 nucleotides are TGTGCCAGCAGCTTAGAAGGGGCTTGGAATCAGCCCCAGCATTTT. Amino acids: CASSLEGAWNQPQHF.

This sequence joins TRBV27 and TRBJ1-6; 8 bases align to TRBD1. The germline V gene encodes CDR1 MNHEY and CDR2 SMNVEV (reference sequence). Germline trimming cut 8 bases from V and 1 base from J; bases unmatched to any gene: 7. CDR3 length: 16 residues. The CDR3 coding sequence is TGTGCCAGCCAGTCGGACAGGGCTTCCTATAATTCACCCCTCCACTTT. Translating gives CASQSDRASYNSPLHF.

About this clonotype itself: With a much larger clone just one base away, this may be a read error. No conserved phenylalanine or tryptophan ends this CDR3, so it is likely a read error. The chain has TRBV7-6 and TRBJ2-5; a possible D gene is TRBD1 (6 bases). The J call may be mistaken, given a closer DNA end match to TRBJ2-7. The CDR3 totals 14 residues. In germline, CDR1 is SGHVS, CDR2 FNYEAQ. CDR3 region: CASSPQGISYEQYC. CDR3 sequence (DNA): TGTGCCAGCAGCCCTCAGGGGATCTCCTACGAGCAGTACTGC.

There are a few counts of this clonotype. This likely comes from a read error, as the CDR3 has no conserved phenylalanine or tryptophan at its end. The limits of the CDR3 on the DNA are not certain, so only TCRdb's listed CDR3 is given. The CDR3 is CASSPTGDKATQHS. The V gene is TRBV7-2, the J gene TRBJ2-5. The CDR3 length is 14 residues, termini included. Per germline, CDR1 SGHTA and CDR2 FQGNSA.

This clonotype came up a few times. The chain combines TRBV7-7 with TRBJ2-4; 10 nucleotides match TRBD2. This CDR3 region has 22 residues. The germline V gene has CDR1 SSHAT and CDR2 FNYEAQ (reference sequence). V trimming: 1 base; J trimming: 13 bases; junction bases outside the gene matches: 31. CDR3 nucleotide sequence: TGTGCCAGCAGCTTAGGATCGGGTAGAGCGGGAGGGGCGGGGAGCTCCTACAATGAGCAGTACTTC. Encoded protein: CASSLGSGRAGGAGSSYNEQYF.

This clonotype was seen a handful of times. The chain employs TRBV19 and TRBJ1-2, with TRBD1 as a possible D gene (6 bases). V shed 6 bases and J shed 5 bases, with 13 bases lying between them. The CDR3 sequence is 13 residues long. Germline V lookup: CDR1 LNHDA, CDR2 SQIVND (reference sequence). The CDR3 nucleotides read TGTGCCAGTAGCTATCGCGGACAGTATGGCTACACCTTC. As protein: CASSYRGQYGYTF.

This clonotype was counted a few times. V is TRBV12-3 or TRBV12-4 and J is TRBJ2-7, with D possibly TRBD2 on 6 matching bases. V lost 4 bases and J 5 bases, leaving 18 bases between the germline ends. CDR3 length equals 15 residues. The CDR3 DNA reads TGTGCCAGCAGTTCCCAATCCGGGGGTAACCACGAGCAGTACTTC. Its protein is CASSSQSGGNHEQYF.

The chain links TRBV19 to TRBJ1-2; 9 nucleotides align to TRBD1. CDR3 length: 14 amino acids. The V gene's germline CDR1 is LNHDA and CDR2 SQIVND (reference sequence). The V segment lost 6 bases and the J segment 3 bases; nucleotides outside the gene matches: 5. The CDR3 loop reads CASSKQGADYGYTF. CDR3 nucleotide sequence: TGTGCCAGTAGCAAACAGGGGGCGGACTATGGCTACACCTTC. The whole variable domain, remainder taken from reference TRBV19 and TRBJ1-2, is DGGITQSPKYLFRKEGQNVTLSCEQNLNHDAMYWYRQDPGQGLRLIYYSQIVNDFQKGDIAEGYSVSREKKESFPLTVTSAQKNPTAFYLCASSKQGADYGYTFGSGTRLTVV.

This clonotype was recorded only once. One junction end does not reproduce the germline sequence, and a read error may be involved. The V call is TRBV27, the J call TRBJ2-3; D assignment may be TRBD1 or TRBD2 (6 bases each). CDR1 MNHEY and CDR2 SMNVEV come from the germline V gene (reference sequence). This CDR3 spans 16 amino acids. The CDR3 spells CASSFSLGGKPDTQYF. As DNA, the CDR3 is TGTGCCAGCAGTTTCAGCTTAGGGGGGAAGCCAGATACCCAGTACTTT.

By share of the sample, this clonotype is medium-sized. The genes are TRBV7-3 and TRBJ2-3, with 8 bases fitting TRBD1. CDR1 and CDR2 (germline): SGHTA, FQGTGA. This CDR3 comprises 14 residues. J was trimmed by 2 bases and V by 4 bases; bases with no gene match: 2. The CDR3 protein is CASSSDRATDTQYF. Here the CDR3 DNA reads TGTGCCAGCAGCTCGGACAGGGCCACAGATACGCAGTATTTT.

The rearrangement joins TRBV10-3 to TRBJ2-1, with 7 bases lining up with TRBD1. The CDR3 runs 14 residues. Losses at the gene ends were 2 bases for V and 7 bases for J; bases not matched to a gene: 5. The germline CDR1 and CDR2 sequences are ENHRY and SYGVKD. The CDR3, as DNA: TGTGCCATCAGTGAGACACAGGGGATGAATGAGCAGTTCTTC. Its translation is CAISETQGMNEQFF.

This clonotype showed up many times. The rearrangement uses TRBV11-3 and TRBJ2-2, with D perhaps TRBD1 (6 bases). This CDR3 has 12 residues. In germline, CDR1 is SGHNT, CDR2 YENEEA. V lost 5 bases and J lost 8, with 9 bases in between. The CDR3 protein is CASSQGMGELFF. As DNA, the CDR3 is TGTGCCAGCAGCCAGGGGATGGGGGAGCTGTTTTTT.

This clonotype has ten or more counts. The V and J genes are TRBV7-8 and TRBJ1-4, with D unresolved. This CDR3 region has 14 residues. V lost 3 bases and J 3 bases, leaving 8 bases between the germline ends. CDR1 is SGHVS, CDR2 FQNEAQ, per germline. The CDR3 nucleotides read TGTGCCAGCAGCTTGACGGGATCTAATGAAAAACTGTTTTTT. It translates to CASSLTGSNEKLFF.

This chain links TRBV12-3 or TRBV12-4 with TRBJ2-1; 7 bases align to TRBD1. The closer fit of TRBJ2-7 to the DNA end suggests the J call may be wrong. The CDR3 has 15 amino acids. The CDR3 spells CASSFRTGAYNEQYF. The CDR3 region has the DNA TGTGCCAGCAGTTTCCGGACAGGAGCGTACAATGAGCAGTACTTC.

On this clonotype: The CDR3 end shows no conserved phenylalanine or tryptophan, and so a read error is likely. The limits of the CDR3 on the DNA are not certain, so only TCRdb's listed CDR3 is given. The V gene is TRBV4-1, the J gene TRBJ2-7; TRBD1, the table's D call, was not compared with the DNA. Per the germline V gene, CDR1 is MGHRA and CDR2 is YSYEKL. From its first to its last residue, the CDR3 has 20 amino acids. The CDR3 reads CASSQDTALQSHRFPVQKPS.